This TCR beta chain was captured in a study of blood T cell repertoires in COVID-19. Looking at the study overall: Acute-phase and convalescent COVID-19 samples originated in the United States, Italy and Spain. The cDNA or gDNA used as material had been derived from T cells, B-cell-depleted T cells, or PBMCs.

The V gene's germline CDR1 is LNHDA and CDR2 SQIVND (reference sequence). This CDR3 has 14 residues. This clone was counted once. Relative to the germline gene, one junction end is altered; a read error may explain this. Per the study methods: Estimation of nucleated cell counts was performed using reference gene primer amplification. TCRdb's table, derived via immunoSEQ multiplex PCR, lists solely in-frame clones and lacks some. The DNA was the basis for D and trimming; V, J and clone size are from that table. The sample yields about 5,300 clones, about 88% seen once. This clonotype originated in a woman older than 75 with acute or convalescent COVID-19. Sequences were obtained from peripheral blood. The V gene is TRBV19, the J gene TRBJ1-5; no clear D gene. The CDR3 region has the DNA TGTGCCAGTACTATACTAGGACTCAATCAGCCCCAGCATTTT. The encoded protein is CASTILGLNQPQHF.